This is a list of T cell receptor beta chains from one sample in a study of CD8+ T cells in alopecia areata. Produced via immunoSEQ multiplex PCR; TCRdb's table is partial and in-frame only. The repertoire holds about 130,000 clones, with approximately 49% as singletons. The sequences come from CD8+ T cells sorted from blood, collected at week 0. Every receptor here comes from a human donor with alopecia areata. The CDR3 runs from the conserved cysteine through the conserved F or W. Fields, in order: clone size, D gene, J gene, V gene, CDR3 protein, CDR3 DNA. A D gene is named only where the DNA matches it firmly. The listing skips clone size in some rows; elsewhere it reads once, few, many or a size class.

clone_size: few; d_call: TRBD1; j_call: TRBJ1-1; v_call: TRBV30; cdr3_aa: CAWSLPTGLRNTEAFF; cdr3_nt: TGTGCCTGGAGTCTACCGACAGGGCTGCGGAACACTGAAGCTTTCTTT
clone_size: NA; d_call: TRBD1; j_call: TRBJ1-2; v_call: TRBV6-5; cdr3_aa: CASSYSAGQKYYGYTF; cdr3_nt: TGTGCCAGCAGTTACTCGGCGGGACAGAAATACTATGGCTACACCTTC
clone_size: NA; d_call: NA; j_call: TRBJ2-1; v_call: TRBV7-9; cdr3_aa: CASSLLGEQFF; cdr3_nt: TGTGCCAGCAGCTTACTCGGTGAGCAGTTCTTC
clone_size: once; d_call: NA; j_call: TRBJ1-1; v_call: TRBV27; cdr3_aa: CASSVGGTEAFF; cdr3_nt: TGTGCCAGCAGTGTAGGGGGAACTGAAGCTTTCTTT
clone_size: NA; d_call: NA; j_call: TRBJ2-1; v_call: TRBV4-1; cdr3_aa: CASSQRTDAYNEQFF; cdr3_nt: TGCGCCAGCAGCCAAAGAACTGATGCCTACAATGAGCAGTTCTTC
clone_size: few; d_call: NA; j_call: TRBJ2-1; v_call: TRBV7-2; cdr3_aa: CASSSNQGREYNEQFF; cdr3_nt: TGTGCCAGCAGCTCAAACCAGGGTAGGGAATACAATGAGCAGTTCTTC
clone_size: NA; d_call: NA; j_call: TRBJ2-1; v_call: TRBV4-1; cdr3_aa: CASSLIGSDEQFF; cdr3_nt: TGCGCCAGCAGCCTAATCGGGTCGGATGAGCAGTTCTTC
clone_size: few; d_call: NA; j_call: TRBJ2-1; v_call: TRBV15; cdr3_aa: CATGRRGGPNNEQFF; cdr3_nt: TGTGCCACCGGGCGAAGGGGAGGACCAAACAATGAGCAGTTCTTC
clone_size: NA; d_call: NA; j_call: TRBJ1-2; v_call: TRBV13; cdr3_aa: CASSIGRALYGYTF; cdr3_nt: TGTGCCAGCAGCATCGGCAGGGCCCTCTATGGCTACACCTTC
clone_size: NA; d_call: NA; j_call: TRBJ1-1; v_call: TRBV27; cdr3_aa: CASSLQRMNTEAFF; cdr3_nt: TGTGCCAGCAGTTTACAGCGTATGAACACTGAAGCTTTCTTT
clone_size: NA; d_call: NA; j_call: TRBJ1-2; v_call: TRBV6-5; cdr3_aa: CASSYGGTNYGYTF; cdr3_nt: TGTGCCAGCAGTTACGGGGGCACAAACTATGGCTACACCTTC
clone_size: NA; d_call: NA; j_call: TRBJ1-2; v_call: TRBV25-1; cdr3_aa: CASAGGYYGYTF; cdr3_nt: TGTGCCAGCGCCGGAGGGTACTATGGCTACACCTTC
clone_size: NA; d_call: NA; j_call: TRBJ2-3; v_call: TRBV7-8; cdr3_aa: CASSLKRPTDTQYF; cdr3_nt: TGTGCCAGCAGCTTAAAACGCCCCACAGATACGCAGTATTTT
clone_size: NA; d_call: NA; j_call: TRBJ1-3; v_call: TRBV30; cdr3_aa: CAWTGQPGNTIYF; cdr3_nt: TGTGCCTGGACCGGACAGCCCGGAAACACCATATATTTT
clone_size: few; d_call: NA; j_call: TRBJ2-1; v_call: TRBV5-6; cdr3_aa: CASRYRDRFRNEQFF; cdr3_nt: TGTGCCAGCAGATACCGGGACCGATTTCGGAATGAGCAGTTCTTC
clone_size: NA; d_call: NA; j_call: TRBJ1-1; v_call: TRBV7-9; cdr3_aa: CASSQGLRSTEAFF; cdr3_nt: TGTGCCAGCAGCCAGGGGTTGAGGAGCACTGAAGCTTTCTTT
clone_size: few; d_call: NA; j_call: TRBJ2-7; v_call: TRBV6-5; cdr3_aa: CASSYSGPGGEQYF; cdr3_nt: TGTGCCAGCAGTTACTCGGGCCCAGGCGGCGAGCAGTACTTC
clone_size: few; d_call: NA; j_call: TRBJ2-5; v_call: TRBV30; cdr3_aa: CAWRAGTKGEQYF; cdr3_nt: TGTGCCTGGAGAGCGGGGACAAAGGGGGAGCAGTACTTC
clone_size: NA; d_call: NA; j_call: TRBJ1-2; v_call: TRBV11-2; cdr3_aa: CASSSGVFYGYTF; cdr3_nt: TGTGCCAGCAGCTCGGGGGTCTTTTATGGCTACACCTTC
clone_size: NA; d_call: NA; j_call: TRBJ2-3; v_call: TRBV5-1; cdr3_aa: CASSLMGQGGTDTQYF; cdr3_nt: TGCGCCAGCAGCTTGATGGGACAAGGGGGCACAGATACGCAGTATTTT
clone_size: NA; d_call: TRBD2; j_call: TRBJ2-5; v_call: TRBV5-6; cdr3_aa: CASSSGPGGTQYF; cdr3_nt: TGTGCCAGCAGCTCAGGACCGGGAGGGACCCAGTACTTC
clone_size: NA; d_call: TRBD1; j_call: TRBJ1-2; v_call: TRBV5-1; cdr3_aa: CASSLTRTGILGYTF; cdr3_nt: TGCGCCAGCAGCTTGACCCGGACAGGGATCCTTGGCTACACCTTC
clone_size: NA; d_call: TRBD1; j_call: TRBJ1-5; v_call: TRBV29-1; cdr3_aa: CSVVTGALSNQPQHF; cdr3_nt: TGCAGCGTTGTGACAGGGGCCCTTAGCAATCAGCCCCAGCATTTT
clone_size: NA; d_call: NA; j_call: TRBJ1-6; v_call: TRBV15; cdr3_aa: CATSRGGENSPLHF; cdr3_nt: TGTGCCACCAGCAGAGGTGGAGAAAATTCACCCCTCCACTTT
clone_size: few; d_call: NA; j_call: TRBJ1-1; v_call: TRBV7-9; cdr3_aa: CASVPGINTEAFF; cdr3_nt: TGTGCCTCGGTGCCCGGCATAAACACTGAAGCTTTCTTT
clone_size: NA; d_call: TRBD1; j_call: TRBJ2-7; v_call: TRBV19; cdr3_aa: CASSIGTGGTYEQYF; cdr3_nt: TGTGCCAGTAGTATTGGGACAGGGGGCACCTACGAGCAGTACTTC
clone_size: NA; d_call: NA; j_call: TRBJ2-1; v_call: TRBV27; cdr3_aa: CASHSRSTYNEQFF; cdr3_nt: TGTGCCAGCCACAGCCGATCAACCTACAATGAGCAGTTCTTC
clone_size: few; d_call: TRBD1; j_call: TRBJ1-2; v_call: TRBV19; cdr3_aa: CASSIPGTGNGYTF; cdr3_nt: TGTGCCAGTAGTATCCCCGGGACAGGGAATGGCTACACCTTC
clone_size: NA; d_call: NA; j_call: TRBJ2-7; v_call: TRBV15; cdr3_aa: CATSQDPSGFLSYEQYF; cdr3_nt: TGTGCCACCAGCCAAGACCCGTCGGGTTTCTTGTCCTACGAGCAGTACTTC
clone_size: NA; d_call: TRBD1; j_call: TRBJ1-5; v_call: TRBV6-6; cdr3_aa: CASIGQDSNQPQHF; cdr3_nt: TGTGCCAGCATTGGACAGGATTCCAATCAGCCCCAGCATTTT
clone_size: NA; d_call: TRBD2; j_call: TRBJ2-7; v_call: TRBV29-1; cdr3_aa: CSVEDPVAGGNYEQYF; cdr3_nt: TGCAGCGTTGAAGATCCTGTAGCGGGGGGAAACTACGAGCAGTACTTC
clone_size: NA; d_call: TRBD2; j_call: TRBJ2-1; v_call: TRBV7-9; cdr3_aa: CASSLWEGNEQFF; cdr3_nt: TGTGCCAGCAGCTTATGGGAGGGCAATGAGCAGTTCTTC
clone_size: NA; d_call: TRBD1; j_call: TRBJ1-5; v_call: TRBV30; cdr3_aa: CAWSTGDIQPQHF; cdr3_nt: TGTGCCTGGAGTACAGGGGATATTCAGCCCCAGCATTTT
clone_size: NA; d_call: NA; j_call: TRBJ2-4; v_call: TRBV2; cdr3_aa: CASKSPVGPKNIQYF; cdr3_nt: TGTGCCAGCAAAAGTCCCGTAGGACCCAAAAACATTCAGTACTTC
clone_size: few; d_call: NA; j_call: TRBJ2-1; v_call: TRBV5-5; cdr3_aa: CASSPPAQRSLYNEQFF; cdr3_nt: TGTGCCAGCAGCCCCCCAGCGCAGAGGTCCCTCTACAATGAGCAGTTCTTC
clone_size: NA; d_call: NA; j_call: TRBJ2-2; v_call: TRBV6-5; cdr3_aa: CASSYSIVGGTGELFF; cdr3_nt: TGTGCCAGCAGTTACTCGATTGTAGGGGGGACCGGGGAGCTGTTTTTT
clone_size: many; d_call: NA; j_call: TRBJ2-1; v_call: TRBV10-3; cdr3_aa: CAISEGDSYNEQFF; cdr3_nt: TGTGCCATCAGTGAGGGGGACTCCTACAATGAGCAGTTCTTC